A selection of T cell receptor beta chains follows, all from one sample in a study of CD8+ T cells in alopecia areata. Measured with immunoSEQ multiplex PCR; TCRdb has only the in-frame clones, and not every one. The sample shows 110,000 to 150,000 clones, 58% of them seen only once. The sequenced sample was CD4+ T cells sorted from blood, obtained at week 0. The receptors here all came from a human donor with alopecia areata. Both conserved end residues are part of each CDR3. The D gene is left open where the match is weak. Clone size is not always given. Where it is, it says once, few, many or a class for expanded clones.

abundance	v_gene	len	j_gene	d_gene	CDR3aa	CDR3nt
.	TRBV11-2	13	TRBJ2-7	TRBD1	CASSRQGPSEQYF	TGTGCCAGCAGCCGACAGGGTCCAAGCGAGCAGTACTTC
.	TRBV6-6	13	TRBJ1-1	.	CASSYVQNTEAFF	TGTGCCAGCAGTTACGTGCAGAACACTGAAGCTTTCTTT
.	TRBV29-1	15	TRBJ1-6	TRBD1	CSVAIGTADNSPLHF	TGCAGCGTGGCTATCGGGACAGCCGATAATTCACCCCTCCACTTT
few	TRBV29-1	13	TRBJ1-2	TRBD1	CSATGTGGGGYTF	TGCAGCGCTACCGGGACAGGTGGAGGTGGCTACACCTTC
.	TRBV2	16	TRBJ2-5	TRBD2	CASRDLSGGNQETQYF	TGTGCCAGCAGGGACCTTAGCGGGGGAAACCAAGAGACCCAGTACTTC
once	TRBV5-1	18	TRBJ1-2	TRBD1	CASSRRTGGAPANYGYTF	TGCGCCAGCAGCCGAAGAACAGGGGGTGCACCCGCTAACTATGGCTACACCTTC
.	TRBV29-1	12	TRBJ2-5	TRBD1	CSGGQGRETQYF	TGCAGCGGTGGACAGGGCCGAGAGACCCAGTACTTC
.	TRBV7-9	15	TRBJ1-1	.	CASSLVPGMNTEAFF	TGTGCCAGCAGCTTAGTTCCAGGGATGAACACTGAAGCTTTCTTT
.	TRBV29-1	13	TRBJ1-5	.	CSVPGEGGEPQHF	TGCAGCGTCCCCGGGGAGGGTGGGGAGCCCCAGCATTTT
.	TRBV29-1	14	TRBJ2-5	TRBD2	CSVGVSGARETQYF	TGCAGCGTTGGCGTTAGCGGGGCCAGGGAGACCCAGTACTTC
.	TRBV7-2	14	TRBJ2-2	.	CASSPARVTGELFF	TGTGCCAGCAGCCCCGCCCGGGTCACCGGGGAGCTGTTTTTT
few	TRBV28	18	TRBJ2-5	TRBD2	CASSSLRPVGGTQETQYF	TGTGCCAGCAGTTCGCTCCGCCCTGTGGGGGGGACCCAAGAGACCCAGTACTTC
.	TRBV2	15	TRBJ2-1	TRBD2	CASSVVASGLNEQFF	TGTGCCAGCAGTGTTGTGGCTAGCGGATTAAATGAGCAGTTCTTC
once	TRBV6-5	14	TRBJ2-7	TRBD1	CASSRHRGGNEQYF	TGTGCCAGCAGCCGTCACAGGGGTGGAAACGAGCAGTACTTC
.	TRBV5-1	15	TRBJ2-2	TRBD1	CASSPGQGPTGELFF	TGCGCCAGCAGCCCGGGACAGGGGCCCACCGGGGAGCTGTTTTTT
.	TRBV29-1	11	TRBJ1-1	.	CSVGDVPEAFF	TGCAGCGTTGGTGATGTCCCTGAAGCTTTCTTT
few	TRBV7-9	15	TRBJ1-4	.	CASSLGTATNEKLFF	TGTGCCAGCAGCTTGGGGACGGCCACTAATGAAAAACTGTTTTTT
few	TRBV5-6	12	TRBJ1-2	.	CASSSTVYGYTF	TGTGCCAGCAGCTCGACGGTATATGGCTACACCTTC
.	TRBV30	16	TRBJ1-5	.	CAWSASGLEYNQPQHF	TGTGCCTGGAGCGCCTCGGGCTTAGAGTACAATCAGCCCCAGCATTTT
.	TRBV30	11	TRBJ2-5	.	CAWSTSGPSYF	TGTGCCTGGAGTACCTCAGGGCCCTCGTACTTC
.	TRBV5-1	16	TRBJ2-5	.	CASISGGGGFGETQYF	TGCGCCAGCATCAGCGGCGGAGGAGGTTTTGGGGAGACCCAGTACTTC
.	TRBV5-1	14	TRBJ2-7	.	CASSLSGASYEQYF	TGCGCCAGCAGCTTATCAGGGGCTTCCTACGAGCAGTACTTC
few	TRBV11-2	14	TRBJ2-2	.	CASRPLRGTGELFF	TGTGCCAGCAGGCCTCTCAGGGGCACGGGGGAGCTGTTTTTT
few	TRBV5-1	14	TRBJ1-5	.	CASSLAGGGQPQHF	TGCGCCAGCAGCTTGGCCGGGGGAGGCCAGCCCCAGCATTTT
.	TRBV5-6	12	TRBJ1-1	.	CASSLRYTEAFF	TGTGCCAGCAGCTTGAGATACACTGAAGCTTTCTTT
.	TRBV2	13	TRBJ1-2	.	CASSEASVYGYTF	TGTGCCAGCAGTGAAGCGTCTGTCTATGGCTACACCTTC
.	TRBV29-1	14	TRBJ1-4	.	CSVEGGGVNEKLFF	TGCAGCGTTGAGGGCGGGGGCGTAAATGAAAAACTGTTTTTT
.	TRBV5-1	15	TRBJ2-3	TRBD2	CASSLRLAATDTQYF	TGCGCCAGCAGCCTAAGACTAGCGGCCACAGATACGCAGTATTTT
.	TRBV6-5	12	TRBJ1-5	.	CASAAPNQPQHF	TGTGCCAGCGCGGCTCCAAACCAGCCCCAGCATTTT
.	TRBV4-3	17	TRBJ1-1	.	CASSQESMTAENTEAFF	TGCGCCAGCAGCCAAGAAAGTATGACAGCCGAGAACACTGAAGCTTTCTTT
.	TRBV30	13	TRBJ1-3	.	CAWSAGPGNTIYF	TGTGCCTGGAGTGCAGGTCCCGGAAACACCATATATTTT
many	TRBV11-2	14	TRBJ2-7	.	CASSLRAGPYEQYF	TGTGCCAGCAGCTTAAGAGCAGGCCCATACGAGCAGTACTTC